These 9 T cell receptor beta chains were all obtained from the same sample, sequenced in a study of type 1 and type 2 diabetes patients. Genomic DNA was the PCR template. Amplification of the beta chain CDR3 used 30 forward and 13 reverse multiplex primers. TCRdb reprocessed the multiplex PCR reads via MiXCR and lists one record per CDR3 protein. The table shows fewer than 300,000 distinct CDR3 sequences, with more than 45% occurring only once. The specimen sequenced was peripheral blood mononuclear cells (PBMCs). The receptors shown here come from a man aged 18 to 30 with type 2 diabetes.

The table lists this clonotype with a few counts. This chain joins TRBV7-6 and TRBJ2-1; D perhaps matches TRBD1 (6 bases). The germline gives CDR1 SGHVS, CDR2 FNYEAQ. V was trimmed by 5 bases and J by 9 bases, leaving 14 bases between them. The CDR3 contains 13 residues. This CDR3 is CASSQGQLGEQFF. The DNA of the CDR3 is TGTGCCAGCAGCCAAGGACAGTTGGGTGAGCAGTTCTTC.

This clonotype was picked up many times. This rearrangement joins TRBV15 to TRBJ1-1; D is unresolved. The germline CDR1 and CDR2 sequences are LNHNV and YYDKDF (reference sequence). Trimming removed 0 bases at V and 5 bases at J, with 7 bases between. The CDR3 loop spans 13 amino acids. The CDR3 region is CATSRDGRTEAFF. The CDR3 DNA is TGTGCCACCAGCAGAGATGGGCGTACTGAAGCTTTCTTT. Using reference TRBV15 and TRBJ1-1 for the parts outside the CDR3, the full variable domain is DAMVIQNPRYQVTQFGKPVTLSCSQTLNHNVMYWYQQKSSQAPKLLFHYYDKDFNNEADTPDNFQSRRPNTSFCFLDIRSPGLGDTAMYLCATSRDGRTEAFFGQGTRLTVV.

This clonotype was seen a few times. The rearrangement joins TRBV13 to TRBJ1-1; the D is unclear. Germline V gene sequence: CDR1 PRHDT, CDR2 FYEKMQ (reference sequence). This CDR3 comprises 15 residues. Trimming took 1 base from V and 1 from J, leaving 10 bases between them. The chain's CDR3 is CASSLETEGNTEAFF. CDR3 in DNA: TGTGCCAGCAGCTTAGAAACAGAGGGGAACACTGAAGCTTTCTTT. The whole variable domain, filled in from reference TRBV13 and TRBJ1-1, reads AAGVIQSPRHLIKEKRETATLKCYPIPRHDTVYWYQQGPGQDPQFLISFYEKMQSDKGSIPDRFSAQQFSDYHSELNMSSLELGDSALYFCASSLETEGNTEAFFGQGTRLTVV.

This sequence joins TRBV5-1 and TRBJ1-1; possible D gene TRBD1, 6 bases. From germline, CDR1 is SGHRS and CDR2 YFSETQ. V was cut by 0 bases and J by 2 bases, with 14 bases left in between. This CDR3 is built from 16 residues. The chain's CDR3 is CASSLDRAGKNTEAFF. The CDR3 DNA sequence: TGCGCCAGCAGCTTGGACAGGGCCGGGAAAAACACTGAAGCTTTCTTT.

On this clonotype: Given a much more abundant clone one base away, this may be a read error. Here the CDR3 DNA reads TGTGCCGGCAAGCGGGGCGTAGAGACCCAGTACTTC. It yields the protein CAGKRGVETQYF. This sequence joins TRBV2 and TRBJ2-5; TRBD2 aligns across 7 bases. The length of the CDR3 is 12 residues. Trimming at V came to 11 bases and at J to 4 bases, leaving 7 bases not matched to a gene. Germline V gene lookup returns CDR1 SNHLY and CDR2 FYNNEI.

The table lists this clonotype with a few counts. This chain connects TRBV9 to TRBJ2-2; D unclear. The CDR3 spans 14 residues. The V end lost 4 bases, the J end lost 3 bases, and 10 bases lay between the germline ends. Germline lookup yields CDR1 SGDLS and CDR2 YYNGEE. The CDR3 spells CASSPYTDTGELFF. Written as DNA, the CDR3 is TGTGCCAGCAGCCCATACACGGACACCGGGGAGCTGTTTTTT.

The rearrangement uses TRBV7-3 and TRBJ1-1; tentative D call: TRBD1 (6 bases). Germline CDR1 SGHTA, CDR2 FQGTGA. CDR3 length equals 15 residues. Trimming removed 3 bases at V and 2 bases at J, with 13 bases between. This CDR3 reads CASSLGAGYNTEAFF. The CDR3 bases are TGTGCCAGCAGCTTGGGGGCAGGGTATAACACTGAAGCTTTCTTT. Filled out from reference TRBV7-3 and TRBJ1-1, the complete variable domain reads GAGVSQTPSNKVTEKGKYVELRCDPISGHTALYWYRQSLGQGPEFLIYFQGTGAADDSGLPNDRFFAVRPEGSVSTLKIQRTERGDSAVYLCASSLGAGYNTEAFFGQGTRLTVV.

This clonotype has a handful of counts. The DNA for the CDR3 is TGTGCCAGCAGTGAAGGGAGAGGCGGGGACGAGCAGTACTTC. Protein product: CASSEGRGGDEQYF. The chain couples TRBV6-1 to TRBJ2-7; D possibly corresponds to TRBD2 (6 bases). This CDR3 has 14 amino acids. Between the trimmed V and J ends, which lost 1 base and 5 bases, there was a span of 12 bases. Germline V lookup: CDR1 MNHNS, CDR2 SASEGT.

This clonotype was counted a few times. The chain joins TRBV10-3 to TRBJ2-3, with TRBD2 identical over 7 bases. Germline trimming cut 4 bases from V and 4 bases from J; bases unmatched to any gene: 5. The CDR3 contains 14 residues. Germline V CDR1 and CDR2: ENHRY, SYGVKD. DNA of the CDR3: TGTGCCATCAGTGGTCTGGGGGGGGCAGATACGCAGTATTTT. Translated: CAISGLGGADTQYF.